This T cell receptor beta chain was captured in a study of T cells in Graves' hyperthyroidism and ophthalmopathy. This clonotype came up many times. The investigators amplified TCR beta CDR3 regions from RNA transcripts. HTBI primers drove first-round RT-PCR of the TCR CDR3. TCRdb reprocessed the multiplex PCR reads with MiXCR, giving one entry per CDR3 protein. The sample lists hundreds of thousands of distinct CDR3 sequences; 12% to 15% were seen once. Germline assignment: CDR1 SGHVS and CDR2 FQNEAQ. The CDR3 extends over 15 amino acids. V was clipped by 2 bases and J by 1 base, with 11 bases between them.

The chain links TRBV7-8 to TRBJ1-1, with D uncertain. Sequencing was performed on blood. This clonotype originated in a woman between 18 and 29 years old with Graves' hyperthyroidism. CDR3 loop: CASSLSIRSNTEAFF. CDR3 sequence (DNA): TGTGCCAGCAGCTTATCGATTCGTTCGAACACTGAAGCTTTCTTT.